This TCR beta chain came from a study of CD8 T cells in ankylosing spondylitis (dated by TCRdb to about 2017). As for the study more broadly: T cell receptor beta repertoires were profiled in healthy donors and ankylosing spondylitis patients so that disease-linked TCR variants could be found. In total, the full study cohort was made up of some 100 healthy donors and some 26 ankylosing spondylitis patients. Samples of peripheral blood were taken, and for ankylosing spondylitis patients, synovial fluid was collected as well. Findings and caveats that apply to the study as a whole: Significant enrichment of the disease-linked clones was reported in matched synovial fluid samples from ankylosing spondylitis patients. Blood from ankylosing spondylitis patients appeared to be characterized by a TCR beta motif made up of several highly homologous amino acid variants. Some TCR beta motif variants had previously been reported in synovial fluid and blood of reactive arthritis patients, which suggested common disease-initiation mechanisms. A CD8+ phenotype was shown by the disease-linked clones, which were found at relatively low frequencies in peripheral blood.

Spanning cysteine to phenylalanine, the CDR3 consists of 14 amino acids. The kept DNA is CDR3 alone, 42 bases in frame from the first base. Trimming at the junction amounts to 2 bases on V and 5 bases on J, and the germline ends lie 12 bases apart. The listed sequencing device is Illumina HiSeq 2500. TCR beta libraries were prepared by quantitative 5'-RACE with molecular barcodes. Under the source paper's analysis protocol: To identify disease-linked TCR variants, a new computational method was used, one built on a probabilistic model of VDJ rearrangement. The public reads were reanalyzed by TCRdb: fastp trimming at Q25, MiXCR alignment, in-frame beta chains only. Every distinct CDR3 protein forms one entry, paired with its most common genes and DNA. The V and J calls, along with clone size, are taken from TCRdb and not from the paper's own processing. For this sample the table gives about 140,000 distinct CDR3 sequences, of which approximately 7.3% were detected only once. The ten largest clonotypes hold 9.5% to 15% of the sample.

This clonotype was recorded at least ten times. What this receptor recognizes is not known. No base qualities exist here, and no much larger clone lies one base off it. The sequence was obtained from a female donor with ankylosing spondylitis or in good health (not recorded which). The sequencing sample was made of blood, either unsorted or a sorted T cell fraction (not recorded which). Here the chain combines TRBV12-3 or TRBV12-4 and TRBJ1-2, and perhaps TRBD1 as D gene, on 5 matching bases. This receptor has the CDR3 CASSLQVSGYGYTF. The nucleotide sequence reads as follows: TGTGCCAGCAGTTTACAGGTCTCAGGGTATGGCTACACCTTC.